The 30 T cell receptor beta chains in this list originate from one sample, sequenced in a study of OX40 agonist ivuxolimab in advanced cancers. This table comes from immunoSEQ multiplex PCR, and its TCRdb copy is limited to in-frame clones, with some not included. The sample contains approximately 37,000 clones, 84% of which appear only once. This material consisted of CD4+ or CD8+ T cells sorted from blood, taken in a trial of the OX40 agonist ivuxolimab. Receptor source: an adult with an advanced solid tumor such as melanoma, head and neck, liver or kidney cancer.

This chain connects TRBV20-1 to TRBJ1-2; no firm D call. V was trimmed by 5 bases and J by 13 bases, leaving 14 bases between them. The CDR3 consists of 10 residues. Per the germline V gene, CDR1 is DFQATT and CDR2 is SNEGSKA (reference sequence). This chain's CDR3 is CSASAQSPTF. DNA for the CDR3: TGCAGTGCTTCCGCGCAGAGCCCCACCTTC.

The V call is TRBV25-1, the J call TRBJ1-3; possibly TRBD1 for D (6 bases). Looked up from germline, CDR1 is MGHDK and CDR2 is SYGVNS. There are 14 residues in the CDR3. V lost 4 bases, J lost 2 bases, and 9 bases lay in between. The CDR3 reads CASSAGHTGNTIYF. For the CDR3, the DNA is TGTGCCAGCAGTGCGGGACACACTGGAAACACCATATATTTT.

This chain joins TRBV7-9 and TRBJ2-3, with TRBD1 identical over 8 bases. V was clipped by 3 bases and J by 5 bases; unmatched bases: 13. Germline V gene data show CDR1 as SEHNR and CDR2 as FQNEAQ (reference sequence). The CDR3 is 17 amino acids. In DNA form, the CDR3 reads TGTGCCAGCAGCTTCGTGGTTTCAGGGGGCTTTGGAGATACGCAGTATTTT. It translates to CASSFVVSGGFGDTQYF.

The CDR3 here is CASTSQRGLLGEQFF. The CDR3 nucleotides read TGTGCCAGTACCTCCCAGAGAGGCCTCCTCGGAGAGCAGTTCTTC. This chain uses TRBV19 with TRBJ2-1; D gene uncertain. V was clipped by 7 bases and J by 10 bases, with 23 bases between them. From germline, CDR1 is LNHDA and CDR2 SQIVND (reference sequence). This CDR3 is built from 15 residues.

Remarks on this clone: In this CDR3 the conserved last residue, phenylalanine or tryptophan, is missing, so a read error is likely. Because the CDR3's place on the DNA is in doubt, the DNA is left out and the CDR3 is given as listed by TCRdb. V usage is TRBV6-5 and J usage is TRBJ2-2. Looked up from germline, CDR1 is MNHEY and CDR2 is SVGAGI. The CDR3 length is 11 residues, termini included. CDR3 in amino acids: CASSGRDHSTL.

CDR3 nucleotides: TGTGCCAGCAGCAAGGGACTAGCGGTAACACTAGCCAAAAACATTCAGTACTTC. It yields the protein CASSKGLAVTLAKNIQYF. The chain couples TRBV5-6 to TRBJ2-4; the match to TRBD2 covers 11 bases. The trim removed 4 bases at V and 0 bases at J, leaving 9 bases unmatched. Germline-derived CDR1 and CDR2 are SGHDT and YYEEEE. The CDR3 is made up of 18 amino acids.

This sequence joins TRBV6-5 and TRBJ1-2; a weak D match, TRBD1 (6 bases). V was clipped by 6 bases and J by 7 bases, with 21 bases between them. The CDR3 has 15 amino acids. Per the germline V gene, CDR1 is MNHEY and CDR2 is SVGAGI. DNA for the CDR3: TGTGCCAGCAGCCCCCTGACAGGCCGGTCGGGTGGCTACACCTTC. Translated, it gives CASSPLTGRSGGYTF.

The chain is built from TRBV6-1 and TRBJ2-1, with D possibly TRBD1 on 6 matching bases. CDR1 MNHNS and CDR2 SASEGT come from the germline V gene. This CDR3 is 13 amino acids long. Trimming cost V 9 bases and J 12 bases, with 21 bases left between them. The CDR3 DNA reads as TGTGCCAGTCGACCGGGACAAGTGACCTGGCAGTTCTTC. Translated, it gives CASRPGQVTWQFF.

The rearrangement uses TRBV18 and TRBJ2-7, with D tentatively TRBD1 or TRBD2 (5 bases each). CDR1 and CDR2 (germline): KGHSH, LQKENI. V was trimmed by 3 bases and J by 6 bases, leaving 18 bases between them. The CDR3 contains 15 residues. The CDR3 region has the DNA TGTGCCAGCTCACCGATAAGGACCGGGGACCTCGAGCAGTACTTC. Translation: CASSPIRTGDLEQYF. Full variable domain (remainder filled in from reference TRBV18 and TRBJ2-7): NAGVMQNPRHLVRRRGQEARLRCSPMKGHSHVYWYRQLPEEGLKFMVYLQKENIIDESGMPKERFSAEFPKEGPSILRIQQVVRGDSAAYFCASSPIRTGDLEQYFGPGTRLTVT.

The V gene is TRBV9, the J gene TRBJ2-5, with 9 nucleotides matching TRBD2. The germline V gene has CDR1 SGDLS and CDR2 YYNGEE. The trim removed 1 base at V and 3 bases at J, leaving 1 base unmatched. The CDR3 runs to 14 residues. The CDR3 DNA follows: TGTGCCAGCAGCGTATCTAGCGGGGAAGAGACCCAGTACTTC. Its translation is CASSVSSGEETQYF.

The V call is TRBV5-1, the J call TRBJ1-1; a possible D gene is TRBD1 (5 bases). Trimming took off 4 bases at V and 2 bases at J, with 15 bases between the two ends. The CDR3 sequence is 15 residues long. The germline gives CDR1 SGHRS, CDR2 YFSETQ. CDR3: CASSVLGVPNTEAFF. Written as DNA, the CDR3 is TGCGCCAGCAGCGTTTTGGGGGTCCCAAACACTGAAGCTTTCTTT.

The chain uses TRBV4-1 and TRBJ2-6; the match to TRBD1 covers 8 bases. CDR3 length equals 18 residues. Germline CDR1 MGHRA, CDR2 YSYEKL. Losses at the gene ends were 3 bases for V and 1 base for J; bases not matched to a gene: 8. CDR3 DNA: TGCGCCAGCAGCCAGGGGGCAGGGGGCCGTTCTGGGGCCAACGTCCTGACTTTC. Translation gives CASSQGAGGRSGANVLTF.

The rearrangement uses TRBV5-8 and TRBJ2-3; D possibly corresponds to TRBD2 (5 bases). Deletions cut 0 bases from V and 0 bases from J, with 11 bases between. The CDR3 spans 16 residues. Germline V lookup: CDR1 SGHTS, CDR2 YDEGEE. This chain's CDR3 is CASSLGAGISTDTQYF. The CDR3 coding sequence is TGTGCCAGCAGCTTGGGGGCCGGGATTAGCACAGATACGCAGTATTTT.

A few counts support this clone. This chain connects TRBV7-6 to TRBJ2-5; 14 bases agree with TRBD2. CDR1 SGHVS and CDR2 FNYEAQ come from the germline V gene. The CDR3 consists of 18 residues. With V trimmed by 5 bases and J by 4 bases, 12 bases remained unmatched. The CDR3 nucleotides are TGTGCCAGCAGCCTGGAAGGCCCGACTAGCGGGGGGGGAGAGACCCAGTACTTC. It translates to CASSLEGPTSGGGETQYF.

The chain is built from TRBV9 and TRBJ2-1; a weak D match, TRBD2 (6 bases). The CDR3 consists of 15 residues. V lost 4 bases to trimming and J lost 4 bases, with 15 bases between them. Germline values: CDR1 SGDLS, CDR2 YYNGEE. The CDR3 spells CASSPLVAVYNEQFF. In DNA form, the CDR3 reads TGTGCCAGCAGCCCCCTGGTAGCGGTATACAATGAGCAGTTCTTC. Based on the CDR3 plus reference TRBV9 and TRBJ2-1, the full variable domain is DSGVTQTPKHLITATGQRVTLRCSPRSGDLSVYWYQQSLDQGLQFLIQYYNGEERAKGNILERFSAQQFPDLHSELNLSSLELGDSALYFCASSPLVAVYNEQFFGPGTRLTVL.

The chain couples TRBV6-5 to TRBJ1-5, with TRBD1 matching 8 bases. Germline V gene lookup returns CDR1 MNHEY and CDR2 SVGAGI. The CDR3 has 14 amino acids. V shed 3 bases, J shed 6 bases, and the junction held 4 bases outside the gene matches. The CDR3 loop is CASSYQGAVQPQHF. CDR3 nucleotides: TGTGCCAGCAGTTATCAGGGGGCGGTTCAGCCCCAGCATTTT.

CDR3 region: CASGTSGRGEQYF. CDR3 bases: TGTGCCAGCGGCACTAGCGGGAGGGGCGAGCAGTACTTC. The rearrangement links TRBV6-6 to TRBJ2-7; 13 positions match TRBD2. The CDR3 is 13 amino acids. CDR1 and CDR2 (germline): MNHNY, SVGAGI (reference sequence). J lost 6 bases, V lost 8 bases, and 4 bases had no gene match.

The genes are TRBV7-9 and TRBJ2-2; no reliable D call. There are 16 residues in the CDR3. Trimming stripped 1 base from V and 0 bases from J, with 9 bases between. In germline, CDR1 is SEHNR, CDR2 FQNEAQ (reference sequence). The CDR3 loop is CASSLGSTANTGELFF. The DNA for the CDR3 is TGTGCCAGCAGCTTAGGGTCTACTGCGAACACCGGGGAGCTGTTTTTT.

This chain joins TRBV18 and TRBJ2-3, with D maybe TRBD2 (6 bases). This CDR3 comprises 15 residues. The ends were cut back, 8 bases at V and 6 bases at J, with 21 bases in the middle. Germline CDR1 and CDR2: KGHSH and LQKENI. The CDR3 reads CASLAGNIQTDTQYF. The CDR3, as DNA: TGTGCCAGCCTTGCGGGGAATATACAGACGGATACGCAGTATTTT.

This clone showed up just a few times. The rearrangement links TRBV6-1 to TRBJ2-3; perhaps TRBD2 as D (7 bases). Germline V CDR1 and CDR2: MNHNS, SASEGT. Trimming removed 2 bases at V and 0 bases at J, with 15 bases between. The CDR3 loop spans 17 amino acids. The CDR3, as DNA: TGTGCCAGCAGTGAAATGGTTCGGGGGGCGAGCACAGATACGCAGTATTTT. Protein product: CASSEMVRGASTDTQYF.

The chain joins TRBV27 to TRBJ1-4; D remains unclear. V lost 8 bases to trimming and J lost 5 bases, with 18 bases between them. CDR1 and CDR2 from the germline V gene are MNHEY and SMNVEV (reference sequence). This CDR3 has 15 residues. CDR3 region: CASAVQGRWNEKLFF. The CDR3 nucleotides read TGTGCCAGCGCGGTACAAGGACGATGGAATGAAAAACTGTTTTTT.

V is TRBV19 and J is TRBJ1-2; D is undetermined. V was pared by 7 bases and J by 3 bases, with 15 bases between. The CDR3 consists of 14 residues. Germline V lookup: CDR1 LNHDA, CDR2 SQIVND (reference sequence). The CDR3 DNA sequence: TGTGCCAGTACCAGGAGGGCTCCTCACTATGGCTACACCTTC. Its translation is CASTRRAPHYGYTF.

This clone was counted a single time. Other DNA sequences in the same sample also yield this CDR3. The rearrangement links TRBV5-1 to TRBJ1-2, with D maybe TRBD1 (5 bases). Germline V gene sequence: CDR1 SGHRS, CDR2 YFSETQ. V shed 0 bases and J shed 8 bases, with 8 bases lying between them. CDR3 size: 12 residues. CDR3 DNA sequence: TGCGCCAGCAGCTTGGACAGGTCGGGCTACACCTTC. Amino acids: CASSLDRSGYTF.

The genes are TRBV20-1 and TRBJ1-2; D remains unclear. The CDR3 is 10 amino acids. From germline, CDR1 is DFQATT and CDR2 SNEGSKA (reference sequence). CDR3 sequence (DNA): TGCAGCGCCGGTAGAGAAAGCTACACCTTC. Translation: CSAGRESYTF.

About this clone: This CDR3 is also generated by other DNA sequences in the sample. This sequence joins TRBV6-5 and TRBJ2-7; D not certain. V lost 6 bases to trimming and J lost 2 bases, with 11 bases between them. There are 13 residues in the CDR3. Looked up from germline, CDR1 is MNHEY and CDR2 is SVGAGI. The CDR3 sequence: CASRTPGAYEQYF. Written as DNA, the CDR3 is TGTGCCAGCAGAACCCCGGGCGCCTACGAGCAGTACTTC.

The chain carries TRBV5-1 and TRBJ2-7, with 10 bases identical to TRBD2. With 4 bases clipped from V and 3 bases from J, the junction kept 4 bases outside the gene matches. The CDR3 spans 14 residues. The germline CDR1 and CDR2 sequences are SGHRS and YFSETQ. CDR3 coding DNA: TGCGCCAGCAGCCCAGCGGGGGGGCGCTACGAGCAGTACTTC. It is translated as CASSPAGGRYEQYF.

This clone was observed once. This chain uses TRBV7-9 with TRBJ2-3; 7 positions agree with TRBD2. CDR3 size: 10 residues. Per germline, CDR1 SEHNR and CDR2 FQNEAQ (reference sequence). With 8 bases clipped from V and 8 bases from J, the junction kept 1 base outside the gene matches. The CDR3 sequence is CASGGSTQYF. Here the CDR3 DNA reads TGTGCCAGCGGCGGGAGTACGCAGTATTTT.

The rearrangement links TRBV5-6 to TRBJ2-1, with TRBD1 as a possible D gene (5 bases). The germline gives CDR1 SGHDT, CDR2 YYEEEE. V lost 1 base and J 7 bases, leaving 12 bases between the germline ends. This CDR3 has 14 amino acids. In DNA form, the CDR3 reads TGTGCCAGCAGCTTGTTAGACAGTCGGAATGAGCAGTTCTTC. Protein product: CASSLLDSRNEQFF.

This rearrangement joins TRBV10-3 to TRBJ1-1, with D maybe TRBD1 (5 bases). The germline gives CDR1 ENHRY, CDR2 SYGVKD. The V gene lost 10 bases and the J gene lost 0 bases, with 9 bases spanning the gap. CDR3 length equals 12 residues. The chain's CDR3 is CATAGVNTEAFF. The CDR3 bases are TGTGCCACCGCGGGGGTGAACACTGAAGCTTTCTTT.

This chain uses TRBV19 with TRBJ1-4; TRBD1 matches 10 bases. Trimming removed 6 bases from V and 8 bases from J; junction bases left unmatched: 3. This CDR3 comprises 13 residues. The germline CDR1 and CDR2 sequences are LNHDA and SQIVND (reference sequence). CDR3 amino acids: CASRGQGREKLFF. CDR3 DNA: TGTGCCAGTAGGGGACAGGGGCGCGAAAAACTGTTTTTT. The full variable domain, completed using reference TRBV19 and TRBJ1-4, is DGGITQSPKYLFRKEGQNVTLSCEQNLNHDAMYWYRQDPGQGLRLIYYSQIVNDFQKGDIAEGYSVSREKKESFPLTVTSAQKNPTAFYLCASRGQGREKLFFGSGTQLSVL.